This T cell receptor (beta chain) was recovered during a study of shared clonotypes between healthy human individuals. Notes on the study in general: The diversity represented, both genetic and in exposure history, was limited by few donors.

Healthy and HIV-negative, the adult donors had no recent acute infections or vaccinations. Trimming cost V 5 bases and J 6 bases; bases outside gene matches: 7. Per germline, CDR1 SGHTA and CDR2 FQGTGA. This CDR3 contains 14 residues. At the deep level, the assay was run. The protocol was immunoSEQ multiplex PCR, while the TCRdb copy is restricted to in-frame clones and leaves out a portion. The sample includes about 470,000 clones, 70% to 80% of them seen just once. In regard to this clone: Its cognate antigen is unknown.

This TCR came from a woman aged 40 to 50 in good health. Some clones in this sample may be carry-over from other donors' samples. V usage is TRBV7-3 and J usage is TRBJ2-1, with 7 nucleotides matching TRBD1. The sample taken for sequencing was PBMCs. CDR3 amino acids: CASSPRQGPNEQFF. CDR3 coding DNA: TGTGCCAGCAGCCCGAGACAGGGCCCCAATGAGCAGTTCTTC.